Reported below is one TCR beta chain. The antigen is undetermined. This sample stems from a study of blood T cells in healthy people across ages. Findings and limits, study-wide: Both naive CD4+ cell counts and diversity were greater in long-lived donors than in aged donors.

Primed by a sample-barcoded 5' primer and a J-beta primer mix, a second PCR proceeded for about 7 to 11 cycles. TCRdb fed the 5' RACE reads into MiXCR, producing one record per CDR3 protein. The sample has some 640,000 distinct CDR3 sequences; roughly 50% are singletons. This TCR derives from a woman between 55 and 75 years old in good health. Source material: blood.

CDR3 in amino acids: CASSLAATSGEAQETQYF. The CDR3 DNA reads as TGTGCCAGCAGCTTGGCCGCGACTAGCGGGGAGGCCCAAGAGACCCAGTACTTC. The gene calls are TRBV5-5 and TRBJ2-5; the match to TRBD2 covers 11 bases. V was clipped by 0 bases and J by 1 base; unmatched bases: 8. This CDR3 contains 18 residues. Germline V gives CDR1 SGHKS, CDR2 YYEKEE (reference sequence).